The 6 T cell receptor beta chains in this list originate from one sample, sequenced in a study of graft-versus-host responses after intestinal transplantation. The assay was immunoSEQ multiplex PCR, and TCRdb's table has in-frame clones only and misses some. The sample consists of about 29,000 clones, 65% to 80% of them appearing once. Tissue from the graft was processed to free its intraepithelial and lamina propria lymphocytes. Sequencing used ileum tissue, obtained 98 days after intestinal transplantation. The receptor set was obtained from a human patient who received an intestinal transplant, so some T cells may come from the graft donor.

DNA of the CDR3: TGTGCCAGCAGTCTCAGACTAGCGGGGGGGCAAGATACGCAGTATTTT. Its protein is CASSLRLAGGQDTQYF. J is TRBJ2-3 and V is TRBV27, with 14 bases that match TRBD2. Germline V lookup: CDR1 MNHEY, CDR2 SMNVEV (reference sequence). The CDR3 totals 16 residues. V trimming: 5 bases; J trimming: 5 bases; junction bases outside the gene matches: 6.

CDR3 DNA sequence: TGTGCCAGCAGCTTAGAAGGAGGGGTGGTATCTGAAGCTTTCTTT. Translating it yields CASSLEGGVVSEAFF. The V call is TRBV7-2, the J call TRBJ1-1, with a weak D call TRBD1 (5 bases). Trimming left V 1 base short and J 6 bases short, with 15 bases between. The CDR3 contains 15 residues. Germline-derived CDR1 and CDR2 are SGHTA and FQGNSA.

V gene TRBV6-1 combines with J gene TRBJ1-5; D is ambiguous. The CDR3 runs 11 residues. Looked up from germline, CDR1 is MNHNS and CDR2 is SASEGT. Trimming pared 5 bases from V and 3 bases from J, leaving 2 bases between. The CDR3 region is CASSNNQPQHF. DNA for the CDR3: TGTGCCAGCAGTAACAATCAGCCCCAGCATTTT.

DNA for the CDR3: TGTGCCAGCAGCCCCTTTGGAGGGCCCCCCGGCTACACCTTC. Its translation is CASSPFGGPPGYTF. The chain couples TRBV9 to TRBJ1-2; D call uncertain. Germline assignment: CDR1 SGDLS and CDR2 YYNGEE. This CDR3 is built from 14 residues. V lost 4 bases to trimming and J lost 8 bases, with 18 bases between them.

V usage is TRBV5-1 and J usage is TRBJ2-3; weak D call: TRBD1 (5 bases). There are 16 residues in the CDR3. The V and J ends lost 5 bases and 6 bases respectively, with 22 bases between them. Germline V gene lookup returns CDR1 SGHRS and CDR2 YFSETQ. The CDR3 sequence is CASSLIKGHPGDTQYF. The CDR3 DNA reads TGCGCCAGCAGTTTAATCAAGGGGCACCCTGGGGATACGCAGTATTTT.

CDR3 nucleotide sequence: TGCGCCAGCAGCTTGGGTCGGCCTACGATGAACACTGAAGCTTTCTTT. Its translation: CASSLGRPTMNTEAFF. The chain employs TRBV5-1 and TRBJ1-1; D ambiguous. V was clipped by 0 bases and J by 0 bases, with 12 bases between them. The germline V gene encodes CDR1 SGHRS and CDR2 YFSETQ. The CDR3 is 16 residues long.